These T cell receptor beta chains were read from a single sample in a study of blood T cell repertoires in COVID-19. Sequenced by immunoSEQ multiplex PCR; TCRdb stores in-frame clones only, minus some. The table has 260,000 or so clones, roughly 90% seen once. The sequencing sample was made of peripheral blood. The receptors shown here come from a human donor in a cohort sampled during active COVID-19. The CDR3 runs from the conserved cysteine through the conserved F or W. Each record gives: CDR3 length, clone size, J gene, D gene, V gene, CDR3 protein, CDR3 DNA. D genes are given only for firm matches. Some rows mark clone size as missing; the rest say once, few, many or name a class of expanded clone.

len: 14; abundance: once; j_gene: TRBJ2-3; d_gene: TRBD1; v_gene: TRBV10-2; CDR3aa: CASSRDRGRDTQYF; CDR3nt: TGCGCCAGCAGTCGGGACAGGGGTAGAGATACGCAGTATTTT
len: 16; abundance: once; j_gene: TRBJ1-1; d_gene: TRBD1; v_gene: TRBV9; CDR3aa: CASSVGQGIKNTEAFF; CDR3nt: TGTGCCAGCAGCGTGGGACAGGGAATTAAGAACACTGAAGCTTTCTTT
len: 15; abundance: NA; j_gene: TRBJ1-1; d_gene: NA; v_gene: TRBV3-1/TRBV3-2; CDR3aa: CASSPSQVLGTEAFF; CDR3nt: TGTGCCAGCAGCCCATCACAGGTTTTGGGCACTGAAGCTTTCTTT
len: 14; abundance: NA; j_gene: TRBJ1-2; d_gene: NA; v_gene: TRBV11-2; CDR3aa: CASSFGHSFGGYTF; CDR3nt: TGTGCCAGCAGCTTCGGACACTCGTTCGGCGGCTACACCTTC
len: 16; abundance: NA; j_gene: TRBJ2-5; d_gene: TRBD2; v_gene: TRBV27; CDR3aa: CASSLGPSGRLETQYF; CDR3nt: TGTGCCAGCAGTTTAGGGCCTAGCGGGAGGCTAGAGACCCAGTACTTC
len: 14; abundance: NA; j_gene: TRBJ2-5; d_gene: NA; v_gene: TRBV5-4; CDR3aa: CASSARSETETQYF; CDR3nt: TGTGCCAGCAGCGCGCGGTCTGAGACGGAGACCCAGTACTTC
len: 18; abundance: NA; j_gene: TRBJ2-6; d_gene: TRBD1; v_gene: TRBV4-3; CDR3aa: CASSQDGQGAFGANVLTF; CDR3nt: TGCGCCAGCAGCCAAGATGGGCAGGGGGCGTTTGGGGCCAACGTCCTGACTTTC
len: 12; abundance: NA; j_gene: TRBJ1-5; d_gene: NA; v_gene: TRBV28; CDR3aa: CATTEGNQPQHF; CDR3nt: TGTGCCACTACGGAGGGAAATCAGCCCCAGCATTTT
len: 14; abundance: NA; j_gene: TRBJ1-4; d_gene: NA; v_gene: TRBV18; CDR3aa: CASTPRSTGEKLFF; CDR3nt: TGTGCCAGCACCCCCCGTAGCACGGGGGAAAAACTGTTTTTT
len: 15; abundance: few; j_gene: TRBJ1-1; d_gene: TRBD1; v_gene: TRBV3-1/TRBV3-2; CDR3aa: CASSQDGDRGRGAFF; CDR3nt: TGTGCCAGCAGCCAAGACGGTGACAGGGGGCGAGGAGCTTTCTTT
len: 16; abundance: once; j_gene: TRBJ2-3; d_gene: NA; v_gene: TRBV4-3; CDR3aa: CASSESPGRRTDTQYF; CDR3nt: TGCGCCAGCAGCGAGAGTCCGGGAAGGCGCACAGATACGCAGTATTTT
len: 15; abundance: once; j_gene: TRBJ2-3; d_gene: NA; v_gene: TRBV3-1/TRBV3-2; CDR3aa: CASSLQGAGTDTQYF; CDR3nt: TGTGCCAGCAGCCTTCAAGGGGCAGGCACAGATACGCAGTATTTT
len: 16; abundance: NA; j_gene: TRBJ1-1; d_gene: TRBD1; v_gene: TRBV10-2; CDR3aa: CASSQTGGLMNTEAFF; CDR3nt: TGCGCCAGCAGTCAGACAGGGGGACTTATGAACACTGAAGCTTTCTTT
len: 18; abundance: few; j_gene: TRBJ1-3; d_gene: TRBD1; v_gene: TRBV7-8; CDR3aa: CASSLTTGQGRSGNTIYF; CDR3nt: TGTGCCAGCAGCTTAACCACGGGACAGGGAAGGTCTGGAAACACCATATATTTT
len: 12; abundance: NA; j_gene: TRBJ2-7; d_gene: TRBD2; v_gene: TRBV5-4; CDR3aa: CASSFGTSEQYF; CDR3nt: TGTGCCAGCAGCTTTGGGACTAGCGAGCAGTACTTC
len: 14; abundance: NA; j_gene: TRBJ2-7; d_gene: TRBD1; v_gene: TRBV6-2/TRBV6-3; CDR3aa: CASSSGGVGYEQYF; CDR3nt: TGTGCCAGCAGCTCAGGGGGAGTAGGGTACGAGCAGTACTTC
len: 14; abundance: NA; j_gene: TRBJ1-1; d_gene: NA; v_gene: TRBV18; CDR3aa: CASSQSGAGTEAFF; CDR3nt: TGTGCCAGCTCGCAGAGCGGGGCGGGCACTGAAGCTTTCTTT
len: 14; abundance: NA; j_gene: TRBJ2-7; d_gene: TRBD2; v_gene: TRBV4-3; CDR3aa: CASSQDWSGGEQYF; CDR3nt: TGCGCCAGCAGCCAAGATTGGTCGGGGGGCGAGCAGTACTTC
len: 16; abundance: NA; j_gene: TRBJ2-7; d_gene: TRBD2; v_gene: TRBV19; CDR3aa: CASSPGSGSPSYEQYF; CDR3nt: TGTGCCAGTAGTCCCGGGAGCGGGAGCCCGTCCTACGAGCAGTACTTC
len: 14; abundance: NA; j_gene: TRBJ2-7; d_gene: TRBD1; v_gene: TRBV7-2; CDR3aa: CASSLTRTGAGVDF; CDR3nt: TGTGCCAGCAGCTTAACCCGGACAGGGGCGGGGGTTGACTTC
len: 13; abundance: few; j_gene: TRBJ1-5; d_gene: NA; v_gene: TRBV6-5; CDR3aa: CASTRDSNQPQHF; CDR3nt: TGTGCCAGCACCCGGGATAGCAATCAGCCCCAGCATTTT
len: 13; abundance: NA; j_gene: TRBJ1-3; d_gene: NA; v_gene: TRBV30; CDR3aa: CAWSVAAGNTIYF; CDR3nt: TGTGCCTGGAGTGTCGCAGCTGGAAACACCATATATTTT
len: 14; abundance: NA; j_gene: TRBJ2-5; d_gene: NA; v_gene: TRBV11-2; CDR3aa: CASSTPIRVETQYF; CDR3nt: TGTGCCAGCAGCACCCCGATCCGGGTTGAGACCCAGTACTTC